What follows are 8 T cell receptor beta chains derived from one specimen sequenced in a study of cytomegalovirus exposure and HLA in healthy donors. The study ran its PCR with 60 Vbeta and 13 Jbeta primers. Repertoires were generated with immunoSEQ multiplex PCR, while TCRdb's copy carries only in-frame clones and drops some. This sample yields approximately 150,000 clones, of which 60% to 80% are seen a single time; 4.9% belongs to the top ten. Sequenced: PBMCs. The source is a male donor in good health and CMV-seronegative.

This clone was recorded only once. The gene calls are TRBV4-1 and TRBJ2-5; TRBD2 matches at 14 bases. CDR1 and CDR2 from the germline V gene are MGHRA and YSYEKL. The V gene end was trimmed by 4 bases and the J gene end by 4 bases; junction bases not matched to a gene: 11. There are 18 residues in the CDR3. CDR3 region: CASSRPPTSGGARETQYF. The CDR3 DNA sequence: TGCGCCAGCAGCCGGCCCCCGACTAGCGGGGGGGCCAGAGAGACCCAGTACTTC.

This chain joins TRBV7-9 and TRBJ2-1, with 7 bases aligning to TRBD2. The CDR3 has 17 residues. The V segment lost 5 bases and the J segment 2 bases; nucleotides outside the gene matches: 12. Germline V gene data show CDR1 as SEHNR and CDR2 as FQNEAQ (reference sequence). This CDR3 reads CASSRRGGGTAYNEQFF. The CDR3, as DNA: TGTGCCAGCAGCCGGCGAGGCGGGGGAACAGCCTACAATGAGCAGTTCTTC.

The V gene is TRBV7-2, the J gene TRBJ2-1; 8 bases are shared with TRBD2. The CDR3 sequence is 15 residues long. V was pared by 2 bases and J by 3 bases, with 3 bases of the junction left unmatched. Germline V lookup: CDR1 SGHTA, CDR2 FQGNSA. CDR3: CASSLLTSGYNEQFF. CDR3 sequence (DNA): TGTGCCAGCAGCTTACTAACTAGCGGCTACAATGAGCAGTTCTTC.

The J gene is TRBJ1-1, the V gene TRBV18; D might be TRBD1 (5 bases). The CDR3 is 13 residues long. V was trimmed by 5 bases and J by 0 bases, leaving 7 bases between them. Germline V lookup: CDR1 KGHSH, CDR2 LQKENI. CDR3 residues: CASSSRVNTEAFF. CDR3 coding DNA: TGTGCCAGCTCATCCAGGGTGAACACTGAAGCTTTCTTT.

V usage is TRBV5-4 and J usage is TRBJ1-2; no reliable D call. Per germline, CDR1 SGHNT and CDR2 YYREEE (reference sequence). Trimming took off 0 bases at V and 2 bases at J, with 8 bases between the two ends. The CDR3 length is 14 residues. The CDR3 here is CASSLARVNYGYTF. As DNA, the CDR3 is TGTGCCAGCAGCTTGGCGAGGGTAAACTATGGCTACACCTTC.

This chain connects TRBV5-6 to TRBJ2-7; D is possibly TRBD1 (6 bases). Germline V gene lookup returns CDR1 SGHDT and CDR2 YYEEEE. The CDR3 runs 13 residues. The V gene lost 6 bases and the J gene lost 0 bases, with 10 bases spanning the gap. The chain's CDR3 is CASTDRLSYEQYF. The CDR3, as DNA: TGTGCCAGCACCGACAGGCTCTCCTACGAGCAGTACTTC.

This clone has just a few counts. The J gene is TRBJ2-3, the V gene TRBV2; possible D gene TRBD1, 6 bases. Per germline, CDR1 SNHLY and CDR2 FYNNEI. Trimming removed 5 bases from V and 4 bases from J, with 7 bases in between. CDR3 size: 12 residues. The DNA of the CDR3 is TGTGCCAGCAGTAGGGGGTCAGATACGCAGTATTTT. Translating it yields CASSRGSDTQYF.

In this sample, this clone turned up once. The chain joins TRBV7-9 to TRBJ2-7, with D possibly matching TRBD1 (5 bases). Germline V gives CDR1 SEHNR, CDR2 FQNEAQ (reference sequence). Trimming shortened V by 5 bases and J by 1 base, and 15 bases separated the two germline ends. The length of the CDR3 is 15 residues. The CDR3 sequence is CASSPGGARSYEQYF. DNA for the CDR3: TGTGCCAGCAGCCCGGGTGGGGCTCGGTCCTACGAGCAGTACTTC.